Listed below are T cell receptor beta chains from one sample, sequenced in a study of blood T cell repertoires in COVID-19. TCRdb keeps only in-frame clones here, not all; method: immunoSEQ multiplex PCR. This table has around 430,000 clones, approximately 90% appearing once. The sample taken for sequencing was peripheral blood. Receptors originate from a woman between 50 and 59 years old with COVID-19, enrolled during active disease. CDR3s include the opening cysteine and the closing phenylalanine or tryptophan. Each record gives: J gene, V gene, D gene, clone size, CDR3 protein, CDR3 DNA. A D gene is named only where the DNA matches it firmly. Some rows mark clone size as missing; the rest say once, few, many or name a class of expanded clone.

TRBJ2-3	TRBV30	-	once	CALGTSSGFTDTQYF	TGTGCCCTCGGTACAAGTAGCGGATTCACAGATACGCAGTATTTT
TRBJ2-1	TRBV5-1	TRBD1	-	CASSPDGQGVSSYNEQFF	TGCGCCAGCAGCCCGGACGGACAGGGGGTAAGCTCCTACAATGAGCAGTTCTTC
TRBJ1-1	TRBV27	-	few	CASSLDTRGSTEAFF	TGTGCCAGCAGCCTCGACACGCGGGGGAGCACTGAAGCTTTCTTT
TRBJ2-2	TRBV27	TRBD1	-	CASSAGGGRASNTGELFF	TGTGCCAGCAGCGCAGGGGGCGGCCGAGCTTCGAACACCGGGGAGCTGTTTTTT
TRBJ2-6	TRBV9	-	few	CASSFDSSGANVLTF	TGTGCCAGCAGCTTCGACAGCTCTGGGGCCAACGTCCTGACTTTC
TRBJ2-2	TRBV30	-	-	CAWSVTEGGPAGELFF	TGTGCCTGGAGTGTAACGGAAGGGGGTCCAGCCGGGGAGCTGTTTTTT
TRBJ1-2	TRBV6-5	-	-	CASSDRNYGYTF	TGTGCCAGCAGCGACAGGAACTATGGCTACACCTTC
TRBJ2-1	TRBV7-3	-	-	CASSLIASSYNEQFF	TGTGCCAGCAGCTTAATCGCGAGCTCCTACAATGAGCAGTTCTTC
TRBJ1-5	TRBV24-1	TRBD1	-	CATSDRGQGGNQPQHF	TGTGCCACCAGTGACAGGGGACAGGGAGGCAATCAGCCCCAGCATTTT
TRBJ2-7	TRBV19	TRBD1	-	CASSIDRDGYEQYF	TGTGCCAGTAGTATCGACAGGGACGGCTACGAGCAGTACTTC
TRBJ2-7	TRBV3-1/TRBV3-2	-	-	CASSQDLVYEQYF	TGTGCCAGCAGCCAAGATCTAGTATACGAGCAGTACTTC
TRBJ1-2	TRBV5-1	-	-	CASSLGTSPPAGDGYTF	TGCGCCAGCAGCTTGGGGACTTCTCCACCTGCGGGCGATGGCTACACCTTC
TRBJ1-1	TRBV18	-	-	CASSPLAGVTNTEAFF	TGTGCCAGCTCACCCCTGGCAGGGGTCACGAACACTGAAGCTTTCTTT
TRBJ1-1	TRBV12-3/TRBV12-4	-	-	CASSHRRNTEAFF	TGTGCCAGTTCCCACAGACGGAACACTGAAGCTTTCTTT
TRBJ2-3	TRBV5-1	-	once	CASSLTESTDTQYF	TGCGCCAGCAGCCTCACGGAGAGCACAGATACGCAGTATTTT
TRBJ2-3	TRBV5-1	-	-	CASSLNSVTDTQYF	TGCGCCAGCAGCTTGAACTCCGTCACAGATACGCAGTATTTT
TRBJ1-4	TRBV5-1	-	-	CASSIGGQFNEKLFF	TGCGCCAGCAGCATAGGCGGACAGTTTAATGAAAAACTGTTTTTT
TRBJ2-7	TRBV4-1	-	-	CASSQDFSATYEQYF	TGCGCCAGCAGCCAAGATTTTAGCGCCACCTACGAGCAGTACTTC
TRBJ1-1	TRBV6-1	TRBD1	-	CASSQAGDRGRAFF	TGTGCCAGCAGTCAAGCGGGGGACAGGGGGCGGGCTTTCTTT
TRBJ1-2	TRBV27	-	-	CASRPTGFGYGYTF	TGTGCCAGCAGGCCTACAGGGTTTGGCTATGGCTACACCTTC
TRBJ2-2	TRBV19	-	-	CASSIVGGELFF	TGTGCCAGTAGTATAGTCGGCGGGGAGCTGTTTTTT
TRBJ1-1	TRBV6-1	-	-	CASSEMVQMNTEAFF	TGTGCCAGCAGTGAAATGGTACAGATGAACACTGAAGCTTTCTTT
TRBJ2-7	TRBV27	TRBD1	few	CASRMGQVGEQYF	TGTGCCAGCAGGATGGGACAGGTCGGAGAGCAGTACTTC
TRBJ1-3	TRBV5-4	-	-	CASSSGQGNTIYF	TGTGCCAGCAGCTCAGGGCAGGGTAACACCATATATTTT
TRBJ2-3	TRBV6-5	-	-	CASSPNLRRGTQYF	TGTGCCAGCAGTCCCAATCTCCGTAGGGGTACGCAGTATTTT
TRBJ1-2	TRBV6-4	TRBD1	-	CASSDSRTGGLYGYTF	TGTGCCAGCAGTGACTCGAGGACAGGGGGCCTCTATGGCTACACCTTC
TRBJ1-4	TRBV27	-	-	CASARGSTNEKLFF	TGTGCCAGCGCCCGAGGGTCCACTAATGAAAAACTGTTTTTT
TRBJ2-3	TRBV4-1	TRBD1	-	CASSQPGTGGLSDTQYF	TGCGCCAGCAGCCAACCGGGTACAGGGGGCCTGTCAGATACGCAGTATTTT
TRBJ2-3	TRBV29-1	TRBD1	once	CSVSPLDRERNTDTQYF	TGCAGCGTTTCCCCCCTCGACAGGGAGAGGAACACAGATACGCAGTATTTT
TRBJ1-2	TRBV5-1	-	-	CASSFDSLYGYTF	TGCGCCAGCAGCTTTGACAGCCTCTATGGCTACACCTTC
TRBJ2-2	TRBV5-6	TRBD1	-	CASSLSGTGYTGELFF	TGTGCCAGCAGCTTATCCGGGACAGGGTACACCGGGGAGCTGTTTTTT
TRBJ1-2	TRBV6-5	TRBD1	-	CASSPGTGRAYGYTF	TGTGCCAGCAGCCCCGGGACAGGGCGAGCCTATGGCTACACCTTC
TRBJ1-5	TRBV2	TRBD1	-	CASQTGGENQPQHF	TGTGCCAGCCAGACAGGGGGCGAAAATCAGCCCCAGCATTTT
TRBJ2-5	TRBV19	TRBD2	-	CASRYRTSGQETQYF	TGTGCCAGTAGATATCGGACTAGCGGGCAAGAGACCCAGTACTTC
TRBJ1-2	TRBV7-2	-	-	CASSLVGEGYGYTF	TGTGCCAGCAGCTTAGTAGGGGAAGGCTATGGCTACACCTTC
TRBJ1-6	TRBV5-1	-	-	CASSLDRDNSPLHF	TGCGCCAGCAGCTTGGACAGGGATAATTCACCCCTCCACTTT
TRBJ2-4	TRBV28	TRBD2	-	CASSPGGAKNIQYF	TGTGCCAGCAGCCCCGGGGGGGCCAAAAACATTCAGTACTTC
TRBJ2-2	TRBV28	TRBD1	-	CASSFSGTGGAGELFF	TGTGCCAGCAGTTTTTCCGGGACAGGGGGGGCCGGGGAGCTGTTTTTT
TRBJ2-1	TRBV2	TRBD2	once	CASREGGPYNEQFF	TGTGCCAGCCGGGAGGGCGGACCCTACAATGAGCAGTTCTTC
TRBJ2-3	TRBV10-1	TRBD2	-	CASSETGLAGGPTDTQYF	TGCGCCAGCAGTGAAACGGGACTAGCGGGGGGGCCGACAGATACGCAGTATTTT
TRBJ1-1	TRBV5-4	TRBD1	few	CASLDRGRTEAFF	TGTGCCAGCTTAGACAGGGGGCGAACTGAAGCTTTCTTT
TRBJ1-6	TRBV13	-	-	CASSLRPDSFNSPLHF	TGTGCCAGCAGCTTACGCCCGGACTCCTTTAATTCACCCCTCCACTTT